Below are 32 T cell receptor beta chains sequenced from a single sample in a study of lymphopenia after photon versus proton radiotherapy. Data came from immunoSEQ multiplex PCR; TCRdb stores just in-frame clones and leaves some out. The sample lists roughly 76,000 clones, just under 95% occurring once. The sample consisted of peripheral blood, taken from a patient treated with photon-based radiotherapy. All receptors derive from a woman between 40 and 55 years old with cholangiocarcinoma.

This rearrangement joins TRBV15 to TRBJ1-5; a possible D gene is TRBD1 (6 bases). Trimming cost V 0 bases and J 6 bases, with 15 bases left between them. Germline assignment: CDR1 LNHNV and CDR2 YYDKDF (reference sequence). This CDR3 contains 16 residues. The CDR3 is CATSRDLGGVGQPQHF. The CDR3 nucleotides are TGTGCCACCAGCAGAGATCTCGGGGGCGTCGGTCAGCCCCAGCATTTT.

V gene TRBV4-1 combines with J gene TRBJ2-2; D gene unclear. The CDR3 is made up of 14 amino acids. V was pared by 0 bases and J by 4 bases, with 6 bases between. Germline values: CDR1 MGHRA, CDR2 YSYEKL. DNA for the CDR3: TGCGCCAGCAGCCAAGATGGTTCCACCGGGGAGCTGTTTTTT. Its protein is CASSQDGSTGELFF.

The CDR3, as DNA: TGCGCCAGCAGCTCGACAGGGGAGAAGGTCTATGGCTACACCTTC. Its protein product is CASSSTGEKVYGYTF. This chain uses TRBV5-1 with TRBJ1-2, with 8 bases aligning to TRBD1. V was clipped by 3 bases and J by 4 bases; unmatched bases: 8. Germline V gene lookup returns CDR1 SGHRS and CDR2 YFSETQ. This CDR3 comprises 15 residues.

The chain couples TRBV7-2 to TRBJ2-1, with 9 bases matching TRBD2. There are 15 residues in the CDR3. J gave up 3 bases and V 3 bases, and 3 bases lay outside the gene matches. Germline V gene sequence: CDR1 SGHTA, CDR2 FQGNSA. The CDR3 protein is CASSFNSGGYNEQFF. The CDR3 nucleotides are TGTGCCAGCAGCTTCAATAGCGGGGGCTACAATGAGCAGTTCTTC.

DNA of the CDR3: TGTGCCAGCAGTAAAGGGCATACCGGATCCTCTAGCGGCTACACCTTC. It translates to CASSKGHTGSSSGYTF. The chain recombines TRBV28 with TRBJ1-2; D unclear. The V end lost 5 bases, the J end lost 8 bases, and 24 bases lay between the germline ends. Germline CDR1 and CDR2: MDHEN and SYDVKM. The CDR3 has 16 residues.

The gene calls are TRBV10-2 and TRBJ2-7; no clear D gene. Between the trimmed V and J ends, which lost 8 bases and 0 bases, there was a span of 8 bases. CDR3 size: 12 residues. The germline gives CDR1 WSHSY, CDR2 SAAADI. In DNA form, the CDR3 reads TGCGCCAGCTCTGGGTCCTCCTACGAGCAGTACTTC. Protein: CASSGSSYEQYF.

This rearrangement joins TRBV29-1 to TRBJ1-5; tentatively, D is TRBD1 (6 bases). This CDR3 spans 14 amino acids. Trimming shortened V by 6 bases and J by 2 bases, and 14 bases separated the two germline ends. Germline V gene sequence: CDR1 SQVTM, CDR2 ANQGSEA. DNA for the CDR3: TGCAGCGTGAAGGGGGGGATTGGCAATCAGCCCCAGCATTTT. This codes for CSVKGGIGNQPQHF.

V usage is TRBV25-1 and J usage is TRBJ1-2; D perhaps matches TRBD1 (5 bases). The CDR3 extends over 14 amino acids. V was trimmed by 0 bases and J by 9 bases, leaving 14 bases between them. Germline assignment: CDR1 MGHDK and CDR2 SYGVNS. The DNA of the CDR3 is TGTGCCAGCAGTGAATATGCTAACGGGGGGAGCTACACCTTC. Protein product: CASSEYANGGSYTF.

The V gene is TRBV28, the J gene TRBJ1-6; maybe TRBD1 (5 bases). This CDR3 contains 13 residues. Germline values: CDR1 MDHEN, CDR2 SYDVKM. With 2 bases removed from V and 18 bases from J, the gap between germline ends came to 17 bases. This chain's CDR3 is CASSLRQGDSSHF. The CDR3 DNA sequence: TGTGCCAGCAGTTTACGGCAGGGAGATTCCTCCCACTTT.

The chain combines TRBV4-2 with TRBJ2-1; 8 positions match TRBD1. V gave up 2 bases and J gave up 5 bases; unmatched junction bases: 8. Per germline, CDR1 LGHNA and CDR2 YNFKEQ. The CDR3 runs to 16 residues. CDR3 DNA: TGTGCCAGCAGCCAACCGGACAGGGCCCCCCACAATGAGCAGTTCTTC. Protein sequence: CASSQPDRAPHNEQFF.

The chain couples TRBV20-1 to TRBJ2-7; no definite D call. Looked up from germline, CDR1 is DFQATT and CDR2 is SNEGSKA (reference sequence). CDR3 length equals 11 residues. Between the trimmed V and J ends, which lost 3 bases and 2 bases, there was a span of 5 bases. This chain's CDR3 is CSASLTYEQYF. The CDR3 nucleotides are TGCAGTGCTAGCCTGACCTACGAGCAGTACTTC.

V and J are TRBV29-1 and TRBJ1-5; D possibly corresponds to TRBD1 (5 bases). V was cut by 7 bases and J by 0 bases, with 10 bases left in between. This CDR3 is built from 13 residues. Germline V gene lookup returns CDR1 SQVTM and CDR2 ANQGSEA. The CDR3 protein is CSAGTGSNQPQHF. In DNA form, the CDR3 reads TGCAGCGCCGGGACCGGTAGCAATCAGCCCCAGCATTTT.

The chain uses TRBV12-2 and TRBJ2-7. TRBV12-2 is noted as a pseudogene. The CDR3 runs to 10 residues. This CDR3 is CASRLNEQYF. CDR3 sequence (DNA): TGTGCAAGTCGCTTAAACGAGCAGTACTTC.

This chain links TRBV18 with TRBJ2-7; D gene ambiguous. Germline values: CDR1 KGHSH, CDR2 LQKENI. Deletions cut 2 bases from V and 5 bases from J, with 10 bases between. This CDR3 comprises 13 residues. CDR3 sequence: CASSPLTGHEQYF. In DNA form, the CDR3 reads TGTGCCAGCTCACCATTGACCGGGCACGAGCAGTACTTC. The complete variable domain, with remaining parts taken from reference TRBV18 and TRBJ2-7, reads NAGVMQNPRHLVRRRGQEARLRCSPMKGHSHVYWYRQLPEEGLKFMVYLQKENIIDESGMPKERFSAEFPKEGPSILRIQQVVRGDSAAYFCASSPLTGHEQYFGPGTRLTVT.

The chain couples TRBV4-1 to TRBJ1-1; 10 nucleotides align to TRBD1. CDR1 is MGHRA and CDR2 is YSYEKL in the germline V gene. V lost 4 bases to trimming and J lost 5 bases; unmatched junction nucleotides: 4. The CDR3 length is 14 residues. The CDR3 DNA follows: TGCGCCAGCAGCCCGGGACAGGGGAGGACTGAAGCTTTCTTT. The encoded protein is CASSPGQGRTEAFF.

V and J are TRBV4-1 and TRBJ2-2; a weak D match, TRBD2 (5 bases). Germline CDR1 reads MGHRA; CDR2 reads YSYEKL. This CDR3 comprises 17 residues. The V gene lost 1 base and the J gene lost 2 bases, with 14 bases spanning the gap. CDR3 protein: CASSQGWERRNTGELFF. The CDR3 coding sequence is TGCGCCAGCAGCCAAGGTTGGGAGCGGAGAAACACCGGGGAGCTGTTTTTT.

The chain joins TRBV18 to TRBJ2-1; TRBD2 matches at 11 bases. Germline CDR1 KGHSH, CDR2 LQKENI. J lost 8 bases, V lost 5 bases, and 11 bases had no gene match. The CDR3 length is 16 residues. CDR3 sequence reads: CASSSSLAGGIDEQFF. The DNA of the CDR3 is TGTGCCAGCTCATCTTCTCTAGCGGGGGGCATCGATGAGCAGTTCTTC.

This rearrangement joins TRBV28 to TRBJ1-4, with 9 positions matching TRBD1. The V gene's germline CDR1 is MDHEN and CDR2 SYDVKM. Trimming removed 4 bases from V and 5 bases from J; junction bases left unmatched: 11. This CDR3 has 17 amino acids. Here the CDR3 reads CASSSGTGLVKNEKLFF. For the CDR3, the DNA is TGTGCCAGCAGTTCCGGGACAGGGTTGGTAAAAAATGAAAAACTGTTTTTT.

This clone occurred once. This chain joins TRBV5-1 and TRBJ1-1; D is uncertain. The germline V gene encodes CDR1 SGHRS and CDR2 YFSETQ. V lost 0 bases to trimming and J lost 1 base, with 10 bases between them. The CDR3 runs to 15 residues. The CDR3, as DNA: TGCGCCAGCAGCTTGGTTTCGGGGAAGAACACTGAAGCTTTCTTT. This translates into CASSLVSGKNTEAFF.

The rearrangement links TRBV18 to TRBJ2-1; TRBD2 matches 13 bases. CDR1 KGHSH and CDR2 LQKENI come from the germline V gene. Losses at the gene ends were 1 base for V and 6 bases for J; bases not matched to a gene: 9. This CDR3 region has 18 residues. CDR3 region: CASSPRGLAGPNGNEQFF. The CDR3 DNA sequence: TGTGCCAGCTCACCACGGGGACTAGCGGGACCCAACGGCAATGAGCAGTTCTTC. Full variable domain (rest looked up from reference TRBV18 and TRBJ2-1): NAGVMQNPRHLVRRRGQEARLRCSPMKGHSHVYWYRQLPEEGLKFMVYLQKENIIDESGMPKERFSAEFPKEGPSILRIQQVVRGDSAAYFCASSPRGLAGPNGNEQFFGPGTRLTVL.

The CDR3 DNA is TGTGCCAGCAGTCCCCCTGCCCCTCAGCCCCAGCAGTACTTC. It yields the protein CASSPPAPQPQQYF. The chain couples TRBV2 to TRBJ2-7; D remains unclear. Germline values: CDR1 SNHLY, CDR2 FYNNEI. This CDR3 has 14 amino acids. V lost 5 bases, J lost 8 bases, and 19 bases lay in between.

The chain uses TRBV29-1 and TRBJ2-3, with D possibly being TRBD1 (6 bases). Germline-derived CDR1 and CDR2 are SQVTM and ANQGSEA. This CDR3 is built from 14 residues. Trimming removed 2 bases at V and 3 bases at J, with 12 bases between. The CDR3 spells CSVERSDRTDTQYF. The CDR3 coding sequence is TGCAGCGTTGAAAGGTCGGACAGAACAGATACGCAGTATTTT.

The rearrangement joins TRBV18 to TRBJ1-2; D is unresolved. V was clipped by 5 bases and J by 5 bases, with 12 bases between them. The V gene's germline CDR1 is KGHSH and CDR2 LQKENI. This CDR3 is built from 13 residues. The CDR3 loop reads CASSNTAGYGYTF. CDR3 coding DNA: TGTGCCAGCTCAAATACGGCGGGATATGGCTACACCTTC. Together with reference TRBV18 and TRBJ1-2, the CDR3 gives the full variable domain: NAGVMQNPRHLVRRRGQEARLRCSPMKGHSHVYWYRQLPEEGLKFMVYLQKENIIDESGMPKERFSAEFPKEGPSILRIQQVVRGDSAAYFCASSNTAGYGYTFGSGTRLTVV.

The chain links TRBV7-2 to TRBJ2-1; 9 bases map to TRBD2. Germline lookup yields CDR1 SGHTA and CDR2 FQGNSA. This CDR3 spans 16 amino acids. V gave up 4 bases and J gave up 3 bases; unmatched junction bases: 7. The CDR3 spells CASSSGLAVGYNEQFF. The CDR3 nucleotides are TGTGCCAGCAGCTCGGGACTAGCTGTCGGCTACAATGAGCAGTTCTTC.

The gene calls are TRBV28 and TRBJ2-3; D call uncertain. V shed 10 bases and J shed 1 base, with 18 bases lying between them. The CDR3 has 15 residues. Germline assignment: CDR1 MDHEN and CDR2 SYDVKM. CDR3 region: CATSPPFPRTDTQYF. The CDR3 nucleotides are TGTGCCACCAGCCCCCCGTTCCCCCGCACAGATACGCAGTATTTT.

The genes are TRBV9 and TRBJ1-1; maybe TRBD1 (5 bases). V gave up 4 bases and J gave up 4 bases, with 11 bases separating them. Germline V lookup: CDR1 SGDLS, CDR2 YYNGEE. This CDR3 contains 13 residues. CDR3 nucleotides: TGTGCCAGCAGCCCCTTCGACAGCACTGAAGCTTTCTTT. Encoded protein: CASSPFDSTEAFF. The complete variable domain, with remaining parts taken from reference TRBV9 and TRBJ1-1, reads DSGVTQTPKHLITATGQRVTLRCSPRSGDLSVYWYQQSLDQGLQFLIQYYNGEERAKGNILERFSAQQFPDLHSELNLSSLELGDSALYFCASSPFDSTEAFFGQGTRLTVV.

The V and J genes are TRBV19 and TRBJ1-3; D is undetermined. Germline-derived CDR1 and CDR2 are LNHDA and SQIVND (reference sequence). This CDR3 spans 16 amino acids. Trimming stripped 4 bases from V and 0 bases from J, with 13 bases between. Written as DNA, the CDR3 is TGTGCCAGTAGTACCCCCCTCGGGTCCTCTGGAAACACCATATATTTT. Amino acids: CASSTPLGSSGNTIYF.

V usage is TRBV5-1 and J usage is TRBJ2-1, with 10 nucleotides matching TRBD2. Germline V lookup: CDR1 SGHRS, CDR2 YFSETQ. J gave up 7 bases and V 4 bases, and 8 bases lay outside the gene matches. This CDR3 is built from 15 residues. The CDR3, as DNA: TGCGCCAGCAGCCCCGCAGCGGGGGGGCCTAATGAGCAGTTCTTC. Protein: CASSPAAGGPNEQFF.

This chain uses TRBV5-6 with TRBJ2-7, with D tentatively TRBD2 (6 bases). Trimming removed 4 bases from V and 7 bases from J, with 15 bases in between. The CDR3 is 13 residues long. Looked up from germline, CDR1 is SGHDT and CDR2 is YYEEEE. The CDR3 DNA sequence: TGTGCCAGCAGCGGAGGAGGGCCCAGGGAGCAGTACTTC. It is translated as CASSGGGPREQYF.

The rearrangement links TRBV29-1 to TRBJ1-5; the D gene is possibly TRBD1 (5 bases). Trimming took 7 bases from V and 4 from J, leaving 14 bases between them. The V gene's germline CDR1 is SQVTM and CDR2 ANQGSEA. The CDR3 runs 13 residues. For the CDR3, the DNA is TGCAGCGCTCAAGAGGGGAGTAATCAGCCCCAGCATTTT. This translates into CSAQEGSNQPQHF.

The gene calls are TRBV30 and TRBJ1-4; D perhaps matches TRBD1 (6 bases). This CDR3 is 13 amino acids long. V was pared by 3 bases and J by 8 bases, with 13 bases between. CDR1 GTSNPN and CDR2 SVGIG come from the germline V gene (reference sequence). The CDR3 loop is CAWSTGFKEKLFF. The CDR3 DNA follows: TGTGCCTGGAGCACAGGGTTCAAAGAAAAACTGTTTTTT.

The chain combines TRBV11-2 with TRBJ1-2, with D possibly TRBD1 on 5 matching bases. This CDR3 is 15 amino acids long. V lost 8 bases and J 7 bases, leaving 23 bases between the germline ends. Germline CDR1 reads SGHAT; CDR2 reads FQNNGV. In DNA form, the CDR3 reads TGTGCCAGCGGAACTCCATCGGGGGGGTCGGTTGGCTACACCTTC. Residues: CASGTPSGGSVGYTF.